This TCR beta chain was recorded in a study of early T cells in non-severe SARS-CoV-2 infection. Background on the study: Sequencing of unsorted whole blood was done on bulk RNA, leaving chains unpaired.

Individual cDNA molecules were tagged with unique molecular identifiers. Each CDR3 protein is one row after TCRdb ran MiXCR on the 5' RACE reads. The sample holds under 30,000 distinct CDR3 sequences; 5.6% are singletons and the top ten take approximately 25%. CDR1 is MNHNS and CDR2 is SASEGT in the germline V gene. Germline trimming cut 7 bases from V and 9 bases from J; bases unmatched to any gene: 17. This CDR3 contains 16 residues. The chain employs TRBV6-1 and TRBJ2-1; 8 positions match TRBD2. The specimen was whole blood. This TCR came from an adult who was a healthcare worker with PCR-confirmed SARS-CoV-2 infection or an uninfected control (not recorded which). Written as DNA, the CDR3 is TGTGCCAGCACCGCCCAAGGACTAGCTGGTGACGCTGAGCAGTTCTTC. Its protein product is CASTAQGLAGDAEQFF.